Presented here are 15 T cell receptor beta chains from one specimen sequenced in a study of human T cells and chemical hapten exposure (dated by TCRdb to about 2021). The time point label here, explained by the study, means: patch test 1, 2 weeks after DPC sensitization. The treatment or condition label for this specimen denotes: therapeutic diphenylcyclopropenone sensitization with weekly scalp DPC. Library prep was done by RACE. The reads were generated on a NextSeq 500. The public reads were reanalyzed by TCRdb: fastp trimming at Q25, MiXCR alignment, in-frame beta chains only. Records with the same CDR3 protein are collapsed into one entry carrying the most frequent genes and DNA. The sample table records around 99,000 distinct CDR3 sequences; around 11% of these occur just once. The ten top clones hold approximately 2.1% of the sample. Sequenced material: whole blood, taken in connection with sensitization to the hapten diphenylcyclopropenone (DPC). These receptors were obtained from a woman between 35 and 50 years old with alopecia areata. Some clones in this sample may be carry-over from other donors' samples.

The sample holds a few counts of this clonotype. The gene calls are TRBV18 and TRBJ2-2; D is ambiguous. Trimming stripped 3 bases from V and 3 bases from J, with 5 bases between. CDR1 KGHSH and CDR2 LQKENI come from the germline V gene. This CDR3 comprises 13 residues. The CDR3 loop reads CASSPHDTGELFF. DNA for the CDR3: TGTGCCAGCTCACCCCACGACACCGGGGAGCTGTTTTTT.

This chain links TRBV7-3 with TRBJ2-6, with no clear D. The CDR3 has 16 amino acids. Deletions cut 0 bases from V and 2 bases from J, with 8 bases between. Germline-derived CDR1 and CDR2 are SGHTA and FQGTGA. DNA of the CDR3: TGTGCCAGCAGCTTAACAGGGTACCCTGGGGCCAACGTCCTGACTTTC. This sequence encodes CASSLTGYPGANVLTF.

This clonotype was seen at least ten times. The rearrangement links TRBV7-2 to TRBJ2-1; 14 nucleotides line up with TRBD2. The CDR3 extends over 15 amino acids. After removal of 5 bases from V and 8 bases from J, the junction contained 5 bases not matched to a gene. CDR1 and CDR2 from the germline V gene are SGHTA and FQGNSA. The CDR3 loop reads CASSPGLAGVDEQFF. Written as DNA, the CDR3 is TGTGCCAGCAGCCCGGGACTAGCGGGAGTTGATGAGCAGTTCTTC.

This clonotype was counted many times. Here the CDR3 DNA reads TGTGCCAGCAGCTTATGGGACGCCGCGAACACCGGGGAGCTGTTTTTT. This codes for CASSLWDAANTGELFF. The genes are TRBV7-3 and TRBJ2-2, with D perhaps assigned TRBD1 or TRBD2 (5 bases each). V gave up 2 bases and J gave up 0 bases, with 10 bases separating them. The germline CDR1 and CDR2 sequences are SGHTA and FQGTGA. The CDR3 runs to 16 residues.

This clonotype was picked up many times. The chain joins TRBV27 to TRBJ2-7; D may be TRBD1 or TRBD2 (5 bases each). The CDR3 has 14 residues. The germline V gene encodes CDR1 MNHEY and CDR2 SMNVEV (reference sequence). V lost 0 bases, J lost 2 bases, and 8 bases lay in between. The CDR3 loop reads CASSLSGTPYEQYF. In DNA form, the CDR3 reads TGTGCCAGCAGTTTATCGGGGACCCCCTACGAGCAGTACTTC.

In its sample, this clonotype was seen many times. The J gene is TRBJ2-1, the V gene TRBV28, with D maybe TRBD1 (5 bases). Trimming took off 3 bases at V and 8 bases at J, with 8 bases between the two ends. Looked up from germline, CDR1 is MDHEN and CDR2 is SYDVKM. The CDR3 is 12 residues long. The CDR3 loop is CASSLWGDEQFF. The CDR3 DNA sequence: TGTGCCAGCAGTTTGTGGGGCGATGAGCAGTTCTTC.

This chain connects TRBV12-3 or TRBV12-4 to TRBJ1-5; 9 bases are a match to TRBD1. The CDR3 covers 15 residues. The J segment lost 6 bases and the V segment lost 4 bases, leaving 7 bases of the junction unmatched. The CDR3 is CASSSTGGAGQPQHF. The CDR3 DNA reads TGTGCCAGCAGTTCCACAGGGGGCGCCGGTCAGCCCCAGCATTTT.

This chain joins TRBV11-2 and TRBJ2-2, with D maybe TRBD1 (5 bases). Germline V lookup: CDR1 SGHAT, CDR2 FQNNGV. Trimming took 5 bases from V and 3 from J, leaving 10 bases between them. This CDR3 comprises 14 residues. CDR3 residues: CASSLRQYTGELFF. The CDR3 nucleotides read TGTGCCAGCAGCCTCAGACAGTACACCGGGGAGCTGTTTTTT.

The V gene is TRBV6-2 or TRBV6-3, the J gene TRBJ2-1; TRBD1 might be the D (6 bases). CDR3 size: 15 residues. Germline values: CDR1 MNHEY, CDR2 SVGEGT. Trimming took off 5 bases at V and 6 bases at J, with 17 bases between the two ends. CDR3 bases: TGTGCCAGCAGTCGTTTTAGGGGGTGGATCAATGAGCAGTTCTTC. It encodes CASSRFRGWINEQFF.

This clonotype has only a few counts. The V gene is TRBV29-1, the J gene TRBJ1-5; no clear D. V shed 5 bases and J shed 4 bases, with 6 bases lying between them. The CDR3 spans 11 residues. Germline V CDR1 and CDR2: SQVTM, ANQGSEA. As DNA, the CDR3 is TGCAGCGTTAAAGGGAATCAGCCCCAGCATTTT. Amino acid sequence: CSVKGNQPQHF. The full variable domain, its missing parts supplied by reference TRBV29-1 and TRBJ1-5, is SAVISQKPSRDICQRGTSLTIQCQVDSQVTMMFWYRQQPGQSLTLIATANQGSEATYESGFVIDKFPISRPNLTFSTLTVSNMSPEDSSIYLCSVKGNQPQHFGDGTRLSIL.

V usage is TRBV29-1 and J usage is TRBJ1-3; 7 bases agree with TRBD1. From germline, CDR1 is SQVTM and CDR2 ANQGSEA. This CDR3 comprises 12 residues. V trimming: 7 bases; J trimming: 2 bases; junction bases outside the gene matches: 2. Written as DNA, the CDR3 is TGCAGCGCGACAGGGACTGGAAACACCATATATTTT. It specifies CSATGTGNTIYF. The variable domain in full, completed from reference TRBV29-1 and TRBJ1-3, reads SAVISQKPSRDICQRGTSLTIQCQVDSQVTMMFWYRQQPGQSLTLIATANQGSEATYESGFVIDKFPISRPNLTFSTLTVSNMSPEDSSIYLCSATGTGNTIYFGEGSWLTVV.

This clonotype was counted between two and nine times. This chain joins TRBV28 and TRBJ2-7, with 10 bases identical to TRBD2. The CDR3 contains 15 residues. CDR1 and CDR2 (germline): MDHEN, SYDVKM. V gave up 5 bases and J gave up 3 bases; unmatched junction bases: 7. The CDR3 reads CASSPGTSAVYEQYF. CDR3 in DNA: TGTGCCAGCAGTCCCGGGACTAGCGCGGTCTACGAGCAGTACTTC.

The chain uses TRBV7-2 and TRBJ2-7; tentatively, D is TRBD2 (5 bases). This CDR3 has 16 residues. V was clipped by 5 bases and J by 6 bases, with 23 bases between them. In germline, CDR1 is SGHTA, CDR2 FQGNSA. The CDR3 DNA reads as TGTGCCAGCAGCCCTTGGCCGGCCAACCGGGAAGGCGAGCAGTACTTC. Residues: CASSPWPANREGEQYF.

The chain uses TRBV27 and TRBJ1-1; D not resolved. V was trimmed by 6 bases and J by 1 base, leaving 15 bases between them. Looked up from germline, CDR1 is MNHEY and CDR2 is SMNVEV (reference sequence). The CDR3 has 15 amino acids. The CDR3 sequence is CASRTQAGRNTEAFF. CDR3 coding DNA: TGTGCCAGCAGGACCCAGGCGGGTAGGAACACTGAAGCTTTCTTT.

V gene TRBV28 combines with J gene TRBJ2-7, with 10 bases that match TRBD2. The CDR3 spans 15 residues. Germline V CDR1 and CDR2: MDHEN, SYDVKM. V shed 5 bases, J shed 4 bases, and the junction held 8 bases outside the gene matches. CDR3 sequence: CASSLKASGSYEQYF. The CDR3 DNA follows: TGTGCCAGCAGTCTGAAGGCTAGCGGGAGTTACGAGCAGTACTTC.